A single sample gave rise to the 26 T cell receptor beta chains below, sequenced in a study of CD8 T cells in Susac syndrome. Random hexamers primed reverse transcription of about 0.5 to 1 ug RNA. TCRdb fed the immunoSEQ multiplex PCR reads into MiXCR, producing one record per CDR3 protein. The repertoire holds 45,000 or so distinct CDR3 sequences, with under 95% as singletons. The sample consisted of CD8+ T cells from PBMCs. The source is a human donor in good health.

CDR3 in DNA: TGTGCCAGCAGCTTGTCCCTAAACACCGGGGAGCTGTTTTTT. Translating gives CASSLSLNTGELFF. J is TRBJ2-2 and V is TRBV5-4, with D hard to call. Trimming took 1 base from V and 2 from J, leaving 6 bases between them. CDR1 and CDR2 from the germline V gene are SGHNT and YYREEE (reference sequence). The CDR3 is made up of 14 amino acids. Supplemented by reference TRBV5-4 and TRBJ2-2, the full variable domain reads ETGVTQSPTHLIKTRGQQVTLRCSSQSGHNTVSWYQQALGQGPQFIFQYYREEENGRGNFPPRFSGLQFPNYSSELNVNALELDDSALYLCASSLSLNTGELFFGEGSRLTVL.

As regards this clonotype: At one boundary the junction diverges from the germline segment, which might be a read error. This rearrangement joins TRBV12-3 or TRBV12-4 to TRBJ1-2, with D unclear. CDR3 length: 12 amino acids. CDR3 DNA: TGTGCCAGCAACCCCCTAGGGAGGGCCGCCTTTTTC. This encodes CASNPLGRAAFF.

This clonotype has a single count. The chain links TRBV4-2 to TRBJ2-2; D gene uncertain. The V end lost 0 bases, the J end lost 7 bases, and 9 bases lay between the germline ends. Germline CDR1 and CDR2: LGHNA and YNFKEQ. This CDR3 region has 14 residues. CDR3 in amino acids: CASSQEIFLGELFF. The DNA of the CDR3 is TGTGCCAGCAGCCAAGAAATCTTTCTCGGGGAGCTGTTTTTT.

The genes are TRBV29-1 and TRBJ2-1; D gene unclear. The CDR3 covers 12 residues. The V gene lost 5 bases and the J gene lost 0 bases, with 5 bases spanning the gap. Germline CDR1 SQVTM, CDR2 ANQGSEA. CDR3 DNA: TGCAGCGTTTACCGCTCCTACAATGAGCAGTTCTTC. This translates into CSVYRSYNEQFF.

This clonotype occurred once. This sequence joins TRBV28 and TRBJ2-1; D perhaps matches TRBD2 (6 bases). V was trimmed by 1 base and J by 9 bases, leaving 13 bases between them. The CDR3 has 14 amino acids. The germline V gene encodes CDR1 MDHEN and CDR2 SYDVKM. The CDR3 nucleotides read TGTGCCAGCAGTTTATTAGCGGAGACTTCTGAGCAGTTCTTC. Translating gives CASSLLAETSEQFF.

The rearrangement uses TRBV7-2 and TRBJ2-1; TRBD2 might be the D (7 bases). The CDR3 contains 12 residues. Per the germline V gene, CDR1 is SGHTA and CDR2 is FQGNSA. Trimming took 8 bases from V and 8 from J, leaving 13 bases between them. The CDR3 DNA is TGTGCCAGCGGAAGGGGGGGCCATGAGCAGTTCTTC. This translates into CASGRGGHEQFF.

The CDR3: CASSSIRAGPAYEQYF. CDR3 sequence (DNA): TGTGCCAGCAGCTCCATTCGAGCGGGGCCAGCCTACGAGCAGTACTTC. The V and J genes are TRBV7-9 and TRBJ2-7, with TRBD2 matching 7 bases. Germline trimming cut 4 bases from V and 2 bases from J; bases unmatched to any gene: 11. CDR1 SEHNR and CDR2 FQNEAQ come from the germline V gene (reference sequence). The CDR3 consists of 16 residues.

CDR3 protein: CASSEEGAGVVEQYF. For the CDR3, the DNA is TGTGCCAGCAGTGAAGAGGGTGCAGGGGTGGTCGAGCAGTACTTC. The chain employs TRBV2 and TRBJ2-7, with a possible D match to TRBD1 (6 bases). Germline V gives CDR1 SNHLY, CDR2 FYNNEI. There are 15 residues in the CDR3. Trimming pared 1 base from V and 6 bases from J, leaving 16 bases between.

The gene calls are TRBV29-1 and TRBJ2-2; a weak D match, TRBD1 (6 bases). The V end lost 7 bases, the J end lost 1 base, and 13 bases lay between the germline ends. CDR1 is SQVTM, CDR2 ANQGSEA, per germline. This CDR3 comprises 14 residues. The CDR3 DNA sequence: TGCAGCGCCTCCAGGGGCTTGAACACCGGGGAGCTGTTTTTT. Translation gives CSASRGLNTGELFF.

This clonotype was detected once. The CDR3 is CASSSQLARSYNEQFF. The CDR3 coding sequence is TGTGCCAGCAGCTCCCAACTAGCCCGCTCCTACAATGAGCAGTTCTTC. V and J are TRBV13 and TRBJ2-1; possible D gene TRBD2, 6 bases. The CDR3 covers 16 residues. CDR1 and CDR2 from the germline V gene are PRHDT and FYEKMQ (reference sequence). Between the trimmed V and J ends, which lost 4 bases and 0 bases, there was a span of 13 bases. The entire variable domain, with the rest obtained from reference TRBV13 and TRBJ2-1, is as follows: AAGVIQSPRHLIKEKRETATLKCYPIPRHDTVYWYQQGPGQDPQFLISFYEKMQSDKGSIPDRFSAQQFSDYHSELNMSSLELGDSALYFCASSSQLARSYNEQFFGPGTRLTVL.

J is TRBJ2-1 and V is TRBV2, with TRBD1 matching over 8 bases. This CDR3 contains 16 residues. Germline CDR1 reads SNHLY; CDR2 reads FYNNEI. After removal of 6 bases from V and 1 base from J, the junction contained 8 bases not matched to a gene. The CDR3 protein is CASRGDRGRSYNEQFF. In DNA, the CDR3 is TGTGCCAGCAGAGGTGACAGGGGACGTTCCTACAATGAGCAGTTCTTC.

This chain joins TRBV20-1 and TRBJ2-5; 8 bases fit TRBD2. Germline CDR1 reads DFQATT; CDR2 reads SNEGSKA (reference sequence). CDR3 length: 17 residues. V was clipped by 2 bases and J by 5 bases; unmatched bases: 16. The CDR3 DNA follows: TGCAGTGCTAGATCCCGGCGAGGGCTAGCGGGCTCCGAGACCCAGTACTTC. Translated: CSARSRRGLAGSETQYF.

The chain links TRBV23-1 to TRBJ1-5; the match to TRBD1 covers 7 bases. TRBV23-1 is labeled an ORF, and its function is uncertain. The CDR3 spans 14 residues. J was trimmed by 2 bases and V by 10 bases; bases with no gene match: 8. The chain's CDR3 is CATHRGLGNQPQHF. CDR3 DNA sequence: TGCGCCACACACAGGGGCCTCGGCAATCAGCCCCAGCATTTT.

The chain links TRBV4-1 to TRBJ2-7, with D uncertain. There are 15 residues in the CDR3. V was shortened by 1 base and J by 0 bases, with 10 bases between the two germline ends. The V gene's germline CDR1 is MGHRA and CDR2 YSYEKL. Here the CDR3 reads CASSQVHGSSYEQYF. CDR3 in DNA: TGCGCCAGCAGCCAAGTTCACGGATCCTCCTACGAGCAGTACTTC.

As DNA, the CDR3 is TGCAGTGCTAGAGATAACCGGGTCTCCTACGAGCAGTACTTC. Amino acid sequence: CSARDNRVSYEQYF. The chain combines TRBV20-1 with TRBJ2-7; no definite D call. Per the germline V gene, CDR1 is DFQATT and CDR2 is SNEGSKA (reference sequence). CDR3 size: 14 residues. Trimming shortened V by 0 bases and J by 0 bases, and 9 bases separated the two germline ends.

The chain combines TRBV24-1 with TRBJ2-3; 10 positions match TRBD2. Losses at the gene ends were 5 bases for V and 2 bases for J; bases not matched to a gene: 9. The CDR3 runs 17 residues. Per germline, CDR1 KGHDR and CDR2 SFDVKD. Written as DNA, the CDR3 is TGTGCCACCAGTGGACCCTCTAGCGGGAGTTTCACAGATACGCAGTATTTT. Its translation is CATSGPSSGSFTDTQYF.

The gene calls are TRBV19 and TRBJ2-2; TRBD1 matches at 7 bases. The V segment lost 3 bases and the J segment 0 bases; nucleotides outside the gene matches: 1. CDR1 is LNHDA, CDR2 SQIVND, per germline (reference sequence). This CDR3 is built from 15 residues. CDR3 loop: CASSMGQTNTGELFF. The CDR3 nucleotides are TGTGCCAGTAGTATGGGACAGACGAACACCGGGGAGCTGTTTTTT.

The rearrangement joins TRBV29-1 to TRBJ2-1; the D gene could be TRBD1 or TRBD2 (5 bases each). Germline lookup yields CDR1 SQVTM and CDR2 ANQGSEA. V dropped 2 bases and J dropped 6 bases, with 17 bases sitting between them. The CDR3 spans 15 residues. CDR3 in DNA: TGCAGCGTTGAAATCGCCGGGGCAGGCCGCAATGAGCAGTTCTTC. Translating gives CSVEIAGAGRNEQFF.

The chain joins TRBV9 to TRBJ1-2; D unresolved. CDR1 SGDLS and CDR2 YYNGEE come from the germline V gene. This CDR3 is 14 amino acids long. Trimming stripped 4 bases from V and 8 bases from J, with 18 bases between. CDR3 DNA: TGTGCCAGCAGCTCACAAGGAGGCCGGAGAGGCTACACCTTC. Translating it yields CASSSQGGRRGYTF.

This chain connects TRBV29-1 to TRBJ2-5; no clear D gene. The CDR3 has 15 residues. Germline V gene sequence: CDR1 SQVTM, CDR2 ANQGSEA. V gave up 6 bases and J gave up 0 bases, with 17 bases separating them. The CDR3 DNA follows: TGCAGCGTGGCGCCTCGGCGGAGCTACCAAGAGACCCAGTACTTC. It encodes CSVAPRRSYQETQYF.

This clonotype is a singleton in its sample. This chain uses TRBV7-9 with TRBJ2-1; 7 bases align to TRBD2. Germline-derived CDR1 and CDR2 are SEHNR and FQNEAQ (reference sequence). The CDR3 length is 15 residues. Losses at the gene ends were 5 bases for V and 5 bases for J; bases not matched to a gene: 9. This CDR3 reads CASSISSGYNNEQFF. The CDR3 DNA sequence: TGTGCCAGCAGCATATCTAGCGGCTACAACAATGAGCAGTTCTTC.

The chain uses TRBV5-1 and TRBJ1-1; maybe TRBD1 (5 bases). The CDR3 is 14 amino acids. Trimming pared 4 bases from V and 4 bases from J, leaving 14 bases between. CDR1 SGHRS and CDR2 YFSETQ come from the germline V gene. CDR3 sequence: CASSPTWGGTEAFF. The CDR3 DNA follows: TGCGCCAGCAGCCCCACCTGGGGGGGCACTGAAGCTTTCTTT.

This chain links TRBV28 with TRBJ2-5; TRBD2 matches at 9 bases. V gave up 3 bases and J gave up 2 bases; unmatched junction bases: 7. Germline CDR1 is MDHEN and CDR2 is SYDVKM. There are 16 residues in the CDR3. CDR3 nucleotide sequence: TGTGCCAGCAGTTTTTTGACTAGCGGTCCTCAAGAGACCCAGTACTTC. It translates to CASSFLTSGPQETQYF.

The gene calls are TRBV7-6 and TRBJ2-1, with 9 bases that match TRBD2. The CDR3 spans 15 residues. Germline V lookup: CDR1 SGHVS, CDR2 FNYEAQ. Trimming removed 5 bases from V and 8 bases from J; junction bases left unmatched: 10. The CDR3, as DNA: TGTGCCAGCAGCAAGGGGGCTAGCGGGATCGATGAGCAGTTCTTC. As protein: CASSKGASGIDEQFF.

The chain joins TRBV23-1 to TRBJ2-2; the D gene is possibly TRBD1 (5 bases). TRBV23-1 is an ORF for which the function is uncertain. This CDR3 is built from 13 residues. Trimming cost V 7 bases and J 7 bases, with 13 bases left between them. The CDR3: CASTGHQGGELFF. The CDR3 region has the DNA TGCGCCAGCACAGGCCATCAGGGCGGGGAGCTGTTTTTT.

The chain has TRBV28 and TRBJ2-1; 9 nucleotides align to TRBD1. With 6 bases clipped from V and 3 bases from J, the junction kept 6 bases outside the gene matches. There are 15 residues in the CDR3. Per germline, CDR1 MDHEN and CDR2 SYDVKM. The DNA for the CDR3 is TGTGCCAGCAGCCTCGGGACAGGGTTCTACAATGAGCAGTTCTTC. Amino acid sequence: CASSLGTGFYNEQFF.